These 11 T cell receptor beta chains originate from one sample sequenced in a study of blood T cell repertoires in COVID-19. Only in-frame clones appear in the TCRdb table, and some are missing; sequencing was by immunoSEQ multiplex PCR. The table has some 110,000 clones, over 80% seen once. Source material: peripheral blood. Receptors were obtained from a woman aged 65 to 85 with acute or convalescent COVID-19.

The genes are TRBV5-1 and TRBJ2-5; the match to TRBD1 covers 11 bases. The V and J ends lost 0 bases and 7 bases, in that order; junction bases with no gene match: 2. Germline V gives CDR1 SGHRS, CDR2 YFSETQ. The CDR3 extends over 14 amino acids. CDR3 region: CASSLGTGGLTQYF. The CDR3, as DNA: TGCGCCAGCAGCTTGGGGACAGGGGGCTTGACCCAGTACTTC.

The chain uses TRBV12-5 and TRBJ1-1, with D possibly TRBD1 on 5 matching bases. CDR1 is LGHNT, CDR2 FRNRAP, per germline. The CDR3 contains 15 residues. The V end lost 1 base, the J end lost 0 bases, and 9 bases lay between the germline ends. CDR3 protein: CASGLGRGMNTEAFF. CDR3 sequence (DNA): TGTGCTAGTGGTTTGGGGCGGGGGATGAACACTGAAGCTTTCTTT.

V is TRBV27 and J is TRBJ2-1, with TRBD2 identical over 7 bases. This CDR3 comprises 14 residues. The germline gives CDR1 MNHEY, CDR2 SMNVEV (reference sequence). Trimming cost V 5 bases and J 9 bases; bases outside gene matches: 10. The DNA for the CDR3 is TGTGCCAGCAGTCCTCGGACCCCGGGGGGTGAGCAGTTCTTC. Encoded protein: CASSPRTPGGEQFF.

The chain links TRBV4-1 to TRBJ2-4, with 7 bases fitting TRBD1. This CDR3 is 13 amino acids long. Looked up from germline, CDR1 is MGHRA and CDR2 is YSYEKL. Trimming took 4 bases from V and 7 from J; bases not matched to a gene: 4. The CDR3 region is CASSLSGGNIQYF. CDR3 sequence (DNA): TGCGCCAGCAGCCTTTCAGGGGGTAACATTCAGTACTTC.

The rearrangement links TRBV3-1 (or the pseudogene TRBV3-2) to TRBJ2-7, with 13 bases aligning to TRBD2. CDR3 length equals 14 residues. Germline V gene data show CDR1 as LGHDT and CDR2 as YNNKEL (reference sequence). V was pared by 6 bases and J by 6 bases, with 5 bases of the junction left unmatched. This CDR3 reads CASRPGLAGVEQYF. The CDR3 DNA is TGTGCCAGCAGACCCGGACTAGCGGGGGTCGAGCAGTACTTC.

The chain employs TRBV19 and TRBJ1-3; tentatively, D is TRBD1 (5 bases). CDR1 is LNHDA and CDR2 is SQIVND in the germline V gene (reference sequence). Trimming shortened V by 7 bases and J by 2 bases, and 18 bases separated the two germline ends. This CDR3 spans 16 amino acids. The CDR3 region is CASTAIRGGAGNTIYF. Written as DNA, the CDR3 is TGTGCCAGTACCGCTATTCGGGGAGGGGCTGGAAACACCATATATTTT. Full variable domain (remainder filled in from reference TRBV19 and TRBJ1-3): DGGITQSPKYLFRKEGQNVTLSCEQNLNHDAMYWYRQDPGQGLRLIYYSQIVNDFQKGDIAEGYSVSREKKESFPLTVTSAQKNPTAFYLCASTAIRGGAGNTIYFGEGSWLTVV.

The chain is built from TRBV19 and TRBJ1-1; D perhaps matches TRBD1 (6 bases). Germline lookup yields CDR1 LNHDA and CDR2 SQIVND (reference sequence). CDR3 length: 15 residues. The ends were cut back, 1 base at V and 4 bases at J, with 13 bases in the middle. The CDR3 spells CASSIGAGAATEAFF. DNA of the CDR3: TGTGCCAGTAGTATAGGAGCGGGGGCAGCCACTGAAGCTTTCTTT.

This clone has a handful of counts. This chain connects TRBV6-1 to TRBJ1-6; D gene ambiguous. Germline loops: CDR1 MNHNS, CDR2 SASEGT. Trimming removed 3 bases at V and 10 bases at J, with 13 bases between. The CDR3 has 14 amino acids. The CDR3 DNA follows: TGTGCCAGCAGTGAGGCCGCGGCTAACTCACCCCTCCACTTT. Protein: CASSEAAANSPLHF.

This clone appeared a single time. The chain joins TRBV2 to TRBJ1-5; D gene uncertain. Per germline, CDR1 SNHLY and CDR2 FYNNEI. Between the trimmed V and J ends, which lost 3 bases and 6 bases, there was a span of 6 bases. The CDR3 is 12 residues long. The CDR3 sequence: CASSDWSQPQHF. CDR3 nucleotide sequence: TGTGCCAGCAGTGACTGGAGTCAGCCCCAGCATTTT.

The chain carries TRBV5-1 and TRBJ2-5; D is perhaps TRBD1 (5 bases). V was shortened by 0 bases and J by 7 bases, with 19 bases between the two germline ends. Germline V CDR1 and CDR2: SGHRS, YFSETQ. The CDR3 has 16 amino acids. CDR3 residues: CASSLEGVRGWGTQYF. CDR3 DNA sequence: TGCGCCAGCAGCTTGGAGGGCGTTAGGGGATGGGGGACCCAGTACTTC.

This chain uses TRBV5-1 with TRBJ2-7, with TRBD2 matching over 7 bases. V trimming: 2 bases; J trimming: 3 bases; junction bases outside the gene matches: 5. The CDR3 length is 14 residues. The germline gives CDR1 SGHRS, CDR2 YFSETQ. CDR3: CASSLGLDDYEQYF. The DNA of the CDR3 is TGCGCCAGCAGCTTAGGACTAGATGACTACGAGCAGTACTTC.